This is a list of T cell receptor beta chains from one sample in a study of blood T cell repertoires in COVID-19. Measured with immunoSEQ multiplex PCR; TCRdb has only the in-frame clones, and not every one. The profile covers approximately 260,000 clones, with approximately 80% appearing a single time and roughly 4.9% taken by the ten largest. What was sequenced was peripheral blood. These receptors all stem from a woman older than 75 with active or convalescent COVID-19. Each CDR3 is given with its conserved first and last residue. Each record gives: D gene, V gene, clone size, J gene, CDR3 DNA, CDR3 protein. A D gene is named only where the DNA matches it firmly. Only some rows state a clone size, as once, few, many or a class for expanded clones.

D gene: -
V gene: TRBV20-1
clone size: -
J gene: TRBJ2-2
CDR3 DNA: TGCAGTGCTAGTTTTATAGCGAACACCGGGGAGCTGTTTTTT
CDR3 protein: CSASFIANTGELFF

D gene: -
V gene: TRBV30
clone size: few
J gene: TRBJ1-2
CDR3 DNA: TGTGCCTGGAGTCTCACAGGAGCTGCTAACTATGGCTACACCTTC
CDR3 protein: CAWSLTGAANYGYTF

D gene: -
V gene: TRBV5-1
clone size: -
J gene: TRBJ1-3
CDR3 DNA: TGCGCCAGCAGCTTGGAACCAACTTACTCTGGAAACACCATATATTTT
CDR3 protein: CASSLEPTYSGNTIYF

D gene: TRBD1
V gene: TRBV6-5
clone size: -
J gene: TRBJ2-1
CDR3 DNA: TGTGCCAGCAGCCGACAGGGGGCCTACAATGAGCAGTTCTTC
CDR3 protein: CASSRQGAYNEQFF

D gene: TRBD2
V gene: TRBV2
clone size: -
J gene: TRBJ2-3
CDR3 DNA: TGTGCCAGCGGCGGGACTAGTCGAGCGACAGATACGCAGTATTTT
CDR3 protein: CASGGTSRATDTQYF

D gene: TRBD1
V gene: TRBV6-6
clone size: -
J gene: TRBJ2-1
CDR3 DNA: TGTGCCAGCAGCCACGGGACAGGGAAGGAGCAGTTCTTC
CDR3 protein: CASSHGTGKEQFF

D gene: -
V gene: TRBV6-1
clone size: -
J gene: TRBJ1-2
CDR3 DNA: TGTGCCAGCAGTGAATTACGGGGTGGTGGCTACACCTTC
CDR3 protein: CASSELRGGGYTF

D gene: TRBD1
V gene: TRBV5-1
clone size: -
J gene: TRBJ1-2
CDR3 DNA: TGCGCCAGCAGACCGGGACAGGGGGCGCAGGGCTACACCTTC
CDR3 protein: CASRPGQGAQGYTF

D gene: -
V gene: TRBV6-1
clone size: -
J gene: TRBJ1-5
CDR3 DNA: TGTGCCAGCAGTGAAAGTGTAGATGTTCAGCCCCAGCATTTT
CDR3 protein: CASSESVDVQPQHF

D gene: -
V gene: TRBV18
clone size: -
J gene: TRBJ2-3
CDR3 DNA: TGTGCCAGCTCACGAAACCCAGGCACAGATACGCAGTATTTT
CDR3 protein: CASSRNPGTDTQYF

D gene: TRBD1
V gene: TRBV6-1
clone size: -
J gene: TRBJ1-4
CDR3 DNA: TGTGCCAGCAGTGAATCGGGACAGAGTAATGAAAAACTGTTTTTT
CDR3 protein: CASSESGQSNEKLFF

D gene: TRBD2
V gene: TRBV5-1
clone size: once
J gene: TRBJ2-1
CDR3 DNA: TGCGCCAGCAGCTTGAATAGCGGGAGTGGTGAGCAGTTCTTC
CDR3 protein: CASSLNSGSGEQFF

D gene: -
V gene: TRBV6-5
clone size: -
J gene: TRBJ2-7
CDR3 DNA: TGTGCCAGCAGTTACAGACAACACTACGAGCAGTACTTC
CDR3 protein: CASSYRQHYEQYF

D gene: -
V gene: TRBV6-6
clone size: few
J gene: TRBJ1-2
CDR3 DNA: TGTGCCAGCAGTTCCCTATATGGCTACACCTTC
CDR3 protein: CASSSLYGYTF

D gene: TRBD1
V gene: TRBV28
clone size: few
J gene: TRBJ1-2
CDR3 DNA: TGTGCCAGCAGTCCAACCGGGACAGGGAAGAATAACTATGGCTACACCTTC
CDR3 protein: CASSPTGTGKNNYGYTF

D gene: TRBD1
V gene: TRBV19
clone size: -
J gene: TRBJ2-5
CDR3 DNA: TGTGCCAGTAGTAAAACCGGGACAGGGGGCAGATTTTGGGAAGAGACCCAGTACTTC
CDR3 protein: CASSKTGTGGRFWEETQYF

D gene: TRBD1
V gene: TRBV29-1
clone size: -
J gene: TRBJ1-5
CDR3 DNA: TGCAGCGTAACTACCGGGACAGGGTATAGCAATCAGCCCCAGCATTTT
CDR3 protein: CSVTTGTGYSNQPQHF

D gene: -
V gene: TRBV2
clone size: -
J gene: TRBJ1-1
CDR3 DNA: TGTGCCAGCAGTGTGAGCCCCTACACTGAAGCTTTCTTT
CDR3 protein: CASSVSPYTEAFF

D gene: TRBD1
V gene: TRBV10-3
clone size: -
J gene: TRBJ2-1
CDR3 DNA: TGTGCCATCAGATACGGGACAGACTCCTACAATGAGCAGTTCTTC
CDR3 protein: CAIRYGTDSYNEQFF

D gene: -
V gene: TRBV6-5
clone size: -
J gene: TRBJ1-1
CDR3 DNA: TGTGCCAGCAGTTCCCTACTGAACACTGAAGCTTTCTTT
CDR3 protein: CASSSLLNTEAFF

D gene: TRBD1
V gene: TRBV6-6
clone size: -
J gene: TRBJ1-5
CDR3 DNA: TGTGCCAGCAGTCGCGACGGACAAGGGGGCAACAATCAGCCCCAGCATTTT
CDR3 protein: CASSRDGQGGNNQPQHF

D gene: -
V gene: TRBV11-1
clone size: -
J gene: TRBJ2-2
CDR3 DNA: TGTGCCAGCAGCTTAGGGCAGGGGGGATCCGGGGAGCTGTTTTTT
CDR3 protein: CASSLGQGGSGELFF

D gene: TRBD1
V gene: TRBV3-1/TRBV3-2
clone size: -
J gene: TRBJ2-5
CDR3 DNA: TGTGCCAGCAGCCAACAGGGGGCACGGGAGACCCAGTACTTC
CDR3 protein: CASSQQGARETQYF

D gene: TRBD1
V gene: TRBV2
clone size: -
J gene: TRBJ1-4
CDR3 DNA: TGTGCCAGCGAACGGGACAGGGAAGAAAAACTGTTTTTT
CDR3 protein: CASERDREEKLFF

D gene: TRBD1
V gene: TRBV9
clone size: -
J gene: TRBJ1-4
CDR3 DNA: TGTGCCAGCAGCCAGGACAGGGGCGCAACTAATGAAAAACTGTTTTTT
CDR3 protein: CASSQDRGATNEKLFF

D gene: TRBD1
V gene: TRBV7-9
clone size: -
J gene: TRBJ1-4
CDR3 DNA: TGTGCCAGCAGCCGAATGGGACAGGGTGTAGAAAAACTGTTTTTT
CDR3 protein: CASSRMGQGVEKLFF

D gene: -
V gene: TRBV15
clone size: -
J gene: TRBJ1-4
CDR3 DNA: TGTGCCACCAGCACAGGGTTGCGGAAGGAAGGTGAAAAACTGTTTTTT
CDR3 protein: CATSTGLRKEGEKLFF

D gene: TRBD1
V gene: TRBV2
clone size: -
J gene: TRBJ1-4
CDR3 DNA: TGTGCCAGCAGTGAAGCGAAGGACAGGCGCTTT
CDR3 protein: CASSEAKDRRF

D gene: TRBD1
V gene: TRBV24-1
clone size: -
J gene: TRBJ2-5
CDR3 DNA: TGTGCCACCAGTGAGACTCCAAACAGGGGGCACGAGACCCAGTACTTC
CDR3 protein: CATSETPNRGHETQYF

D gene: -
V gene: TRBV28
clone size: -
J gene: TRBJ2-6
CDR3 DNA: TGTGCCAGCAGTTTTGGTATAAGGAGCTCTGGGGCCAACGTCCTGACTTTC
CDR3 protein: CASSFGIRSSGANVLTF

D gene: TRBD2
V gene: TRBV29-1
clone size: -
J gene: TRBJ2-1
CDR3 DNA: TGCAGCGTGGAGGCCGTAGCGGGGGGCCGAGGTGAGCAGTTCTTC
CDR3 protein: CSVEAVAGGRGEQFF

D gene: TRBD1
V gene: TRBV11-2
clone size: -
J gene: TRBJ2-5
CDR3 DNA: TGTGCCAGCAGCTTATTTCAGGGGGCGGAGGGGACCCAGTACTTC
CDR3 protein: CASSLFQGAEGTQYF

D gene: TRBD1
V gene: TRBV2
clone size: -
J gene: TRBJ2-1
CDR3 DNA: TGTGCCAGCAGTGAAGCGGGATCAGGGGGCAAGTGGATAAATGAGCAGTTCTTC
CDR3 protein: CASSEAGSGGKWINEQFF

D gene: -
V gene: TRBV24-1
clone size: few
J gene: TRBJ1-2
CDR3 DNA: TGTGCCACCAGTGACCCCAACAGGGGCTACACCTTC
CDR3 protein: CATSDPNRGYTF

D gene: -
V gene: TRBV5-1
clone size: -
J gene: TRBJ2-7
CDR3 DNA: TGCGCCAGCGGAAAGGAGGCCGGGCTCTCCTACGAGCAGTACTTC
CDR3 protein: CASGKEAGLSYEQYF

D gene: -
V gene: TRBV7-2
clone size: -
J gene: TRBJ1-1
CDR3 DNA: TGTGCCAGCAGCTTAGATGCAGGGGTGAACACTGAAGCTTTCTTT
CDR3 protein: CASSLDAGVNTEAFF

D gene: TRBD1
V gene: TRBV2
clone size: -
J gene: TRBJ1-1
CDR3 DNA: TGTGCCAGCAGATCCGGACAGGGTTTGAACACTGAAGCTTTCTTT
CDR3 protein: CASRSGQGLNTEAFF

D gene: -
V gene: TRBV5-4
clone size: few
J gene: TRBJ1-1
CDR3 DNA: TGTGCCAGCAGCTTGGTACAGGGTTCGGAAGCTTTCTTT
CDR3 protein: CASSLVQGSEAFF

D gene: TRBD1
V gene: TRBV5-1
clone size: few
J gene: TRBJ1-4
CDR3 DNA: TGCGCCAGCAGCACGGACAGGGCGACTGAAAAACTGTTTTTT
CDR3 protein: CASSTDRATEKLFF

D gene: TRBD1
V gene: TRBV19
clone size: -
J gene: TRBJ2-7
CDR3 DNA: TGTGCCAGTAGTGTCAGGGGGAACTACGAGCAGTACTTC
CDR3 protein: CASSVRGNYEQYF

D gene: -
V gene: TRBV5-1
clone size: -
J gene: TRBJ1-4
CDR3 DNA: TGCGCCAGCAGCCCCTCCCGACAGGCCGAAAAACTGTTTTTT
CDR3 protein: CASSPSRQAEKLFF

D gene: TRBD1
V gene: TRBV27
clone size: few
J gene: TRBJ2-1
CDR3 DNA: TGTGCCAGCAGGTCGCGAGGGACAGGGGCGTCCAATGAGCAGTTCTTC
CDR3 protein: CASRSRGTGASNEQFF

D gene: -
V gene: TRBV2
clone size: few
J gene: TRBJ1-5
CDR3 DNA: TGTGCCAGCCGGGTAACACAAGGGGCCCAGCATTTT
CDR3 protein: CASRVTQGAQHF

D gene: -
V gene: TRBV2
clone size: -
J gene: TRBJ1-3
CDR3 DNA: TGTGCCAGCAGCCTGTCTGGAAACACCATATATTTT
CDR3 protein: CASSLSGNTIYF

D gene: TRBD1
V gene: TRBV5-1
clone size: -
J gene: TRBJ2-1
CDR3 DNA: TGCGCCAGCAGCGGTCCGGGACAGTACAATGAGCAGTTCTTC
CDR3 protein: CASSGPGQYNEQFF

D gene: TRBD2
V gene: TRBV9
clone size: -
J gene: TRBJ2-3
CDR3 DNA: TGTGCCAGCAGCGCCATGGGACTAGCGGGAGTCGGTACGCAGTATTTT
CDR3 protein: CASSAMGLAGVGTQYF

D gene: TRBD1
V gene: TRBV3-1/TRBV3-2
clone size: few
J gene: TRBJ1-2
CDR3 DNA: TGTGCCAGCAGCCTCAGGGACAGCTCCAGGGAAGGCTACACCTTC
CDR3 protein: CASSLRDSSREGYTF

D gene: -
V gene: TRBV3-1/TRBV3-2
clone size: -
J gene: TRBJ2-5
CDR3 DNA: TGTGCCAGCAGCCAAGACACCAGTCAAGAGACCCAGTACTTC
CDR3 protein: CASSQDTSQETQYF

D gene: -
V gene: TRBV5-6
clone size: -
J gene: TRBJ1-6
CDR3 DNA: TGTGCCAGCAGCTCCTGGGGGCGCCCGGATTCACCCCTCCACTTT
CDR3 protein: CASSSWGRPDSPLHF

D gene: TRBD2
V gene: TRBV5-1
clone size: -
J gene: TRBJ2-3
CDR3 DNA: TGCGCCAGCAGCTTGGGGGCAGCGGGAGAAGCAGATACGCAGTATTTT
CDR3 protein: CASSLGAAGEADTQYF

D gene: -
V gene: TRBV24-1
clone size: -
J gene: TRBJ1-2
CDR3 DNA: TGTGCCACCTCCTCCCCCGAGAACTATGGCTACACCTTC
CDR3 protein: CATSSPENYGYTF

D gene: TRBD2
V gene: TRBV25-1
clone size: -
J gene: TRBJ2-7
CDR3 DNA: TGTGCCACGGGACTAGCGGGTTCCTACGAGCAGTACTTC
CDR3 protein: CATGLAGSYEQYF

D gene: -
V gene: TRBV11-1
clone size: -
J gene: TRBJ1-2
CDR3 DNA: TGTGCCAGCAGCTTTACAGGGTCCGGTGGCTACACCTTC
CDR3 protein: CASSFTGSGGYTF

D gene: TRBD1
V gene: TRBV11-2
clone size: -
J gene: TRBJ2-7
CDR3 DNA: TGTGCCAGCAGCTTAGGGGGACAGGCCTACGAGCAGTACTTC
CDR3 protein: CASSLGGQAYEQYF

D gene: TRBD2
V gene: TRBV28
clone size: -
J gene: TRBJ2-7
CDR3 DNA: TGTGCCAGCAGGGGTAGCGGGAAGGGCTACGAGCAGTACTTC
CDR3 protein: CASRGSGKGYEQYF

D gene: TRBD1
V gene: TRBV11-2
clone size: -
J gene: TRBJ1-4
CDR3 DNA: TGTGCCAGCAGCGCGGACTCAGGGGGCCGAGAAAAACTGTTTTTT
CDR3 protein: CASSADSGGREKLFF

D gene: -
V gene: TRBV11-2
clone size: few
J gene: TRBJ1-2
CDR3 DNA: TGTGCCAGCAGCTTAGATCTTTACTATGGCTACACCTTC
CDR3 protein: CASSLDLYYGYTF

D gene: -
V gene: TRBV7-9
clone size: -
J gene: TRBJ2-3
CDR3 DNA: TGTGCCAGCAGCTTAGTCCAGGGCGTGGATACGCAGTATTTT
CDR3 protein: CASSLVQGVDTQYF